The entry that follows covers one T cell receptor beta chain sequence. Its antigen is unidentified. The data belong to a study of cytomegalovirus exposure and HLA in healthy donors. Whole-study results and caveats: Among donors in an Asian-associated ancestry cluster, a later analysis reportedly found fewer N-insertions than the approximately 670-donor mean. A prior analysis recorded that most TCR beta V segments were productive about 90% or about 30% of the time. Approximately 160 TCR beta chains were listed as cytomegalovirus-associated. Apart from CMV serostatus, no immune exposure information was available.

The primer mix had 60 Vbeta and 13 Jbeta primers. Assay: immunoSEQ multiplex PCR; the TCRdb copy retains only in-frame clones and omits some. The table shows roughly 130,000 clones, with over 75% occurring only once. CDR3 length: 15 residues. CDR1 LGHNA and CDR2 YSLEER come from the germline V gene. V lost 6 bases to trimming and J lost 3 bases; unmatched junction nucleotides: 6. Sequenced material: PBMCs. The chain is built from TRBV4-3 and TRBJ2-2, with TRBD1 identical over 8 bases. The origin of this receptor is a woman in her thirties or forties in good health and CMV-seronegative. CDR3 coding DNA: TGCGCCAGCAGGAGCAGGGGGCGCGACACCGGGGAGCTGTTTTTT. As protein: CASRSRGRDTGELFF.